This record looks at one T cell receptor beta chain sequence and its context. Its antigen is unknown. The record originates from a study of monozygotic twins with inflammatory bowel disease. Study results and caveats: Healthy co-twins, by inverse Simpson, had higher TCRbeta diversity than their siblings with IBD. Repertoire similarity was not found to differ between concordant and discordant twins, possibly from limited power.

Germline V gene lookup returns CDR1 MNHEY and CDR2 SVGEGT. This CDR3 spans 15 amino acids. Incorporation of UMIs carrying a 6-nucleotide sample barcode was performed by template switching. Both TCRalpha and TCRbeta cDNA were subjected to two nested PCRs lasting roughly 16 and 10 cycles. Using the 5' RACE reads, TCRdb records one entry per CDR3 protein without DNA. Its listing shows fewer than 550,000 distinct CDR3 sequences. Input material: blood. The rearrangement uses TRBV6-2 or TRBV6-3 and TRBJ1-3. The TCR was taken from a human donor with ulcerative colitis or Crohn's disease, or a healthy co-twin of an affected twin (not recorded which). This CDR3 reads CASRGRGIAGNTIYF.